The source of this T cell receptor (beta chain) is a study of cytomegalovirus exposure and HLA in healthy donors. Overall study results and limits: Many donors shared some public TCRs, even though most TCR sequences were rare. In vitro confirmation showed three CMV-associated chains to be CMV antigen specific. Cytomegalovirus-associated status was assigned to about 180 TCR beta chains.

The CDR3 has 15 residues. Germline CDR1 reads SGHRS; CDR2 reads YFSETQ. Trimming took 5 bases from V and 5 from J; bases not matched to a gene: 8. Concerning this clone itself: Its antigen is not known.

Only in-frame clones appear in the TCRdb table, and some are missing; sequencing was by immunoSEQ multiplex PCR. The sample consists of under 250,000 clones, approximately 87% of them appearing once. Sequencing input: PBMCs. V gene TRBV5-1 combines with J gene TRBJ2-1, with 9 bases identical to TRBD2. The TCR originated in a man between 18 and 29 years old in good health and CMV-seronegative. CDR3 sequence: CASSLWLAGNNEQFF. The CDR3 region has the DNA TGCGCCAGCAGTCTCTGGCTAGCGGGAAACAATGAGCAGTTCTTC.